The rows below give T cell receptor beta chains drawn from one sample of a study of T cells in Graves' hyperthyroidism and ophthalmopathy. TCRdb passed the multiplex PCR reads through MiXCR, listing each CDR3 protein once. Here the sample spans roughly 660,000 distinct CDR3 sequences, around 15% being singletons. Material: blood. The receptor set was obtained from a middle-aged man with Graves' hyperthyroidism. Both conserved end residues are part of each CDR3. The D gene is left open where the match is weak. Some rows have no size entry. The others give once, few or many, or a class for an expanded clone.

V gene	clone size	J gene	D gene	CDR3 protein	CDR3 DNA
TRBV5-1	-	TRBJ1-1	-	CASSLVDSENTEAFF	TGCGCCAGCAGCTTGGTAGACAGTGAGAACACTGAAGCTTTCTTT
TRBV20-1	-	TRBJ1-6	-	CSAWTSLTNSPLHF	TGCAGTGCTTGGACAAGCCTAACTAATTCACCCCTCCACTTT
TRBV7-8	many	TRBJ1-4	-	CASSQVGAGRIEKLFF	TGTGCCAGCAGCCAGGTTGGGGCAGGGCGTATAGAGAAACTGTTTTTT
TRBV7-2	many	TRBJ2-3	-	CASSFDGRADTQYF	TGTGCCAGCAGCTTCGACGGTCGGGCAGATACGCAGTATTTT
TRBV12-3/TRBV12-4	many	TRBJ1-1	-	CANGRGGNTEAFF	TGTGCCAACGGGAGGGGGGGGAACACTGAAGCTTTCTTT
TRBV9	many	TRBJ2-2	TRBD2	CASSVATSGPGELFF	TGTGCCAGCAGCGTAGCTACTAGCGGGCCCGGGGAGCTGTTTTTT
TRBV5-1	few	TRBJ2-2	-	CASSLFQGGMNTGELFF	TGCGCCAGCAGCTTGTTTCAGGGCGGGATGAACACCGGGGAGCTGTTTTTT
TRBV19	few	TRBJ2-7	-	CASSIEESSYEQYF	TGTGCCAGTAGTATCGAGGAGAGCTCCTACGAGCAGTACTTC
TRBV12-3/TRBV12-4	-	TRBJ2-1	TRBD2	CASSLVLAQKSLYNEQFF	TGTGCCAGCAGTTTAGTACTAGCGCAGAAGAGCCTGTACAATGAGCAGTTCTTC
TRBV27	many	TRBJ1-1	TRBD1	CASSWQGAILTEAFF	TGTGCCAGCAGTTGGCAGGGGGCCATACTCACTGAAGCTTTCTTT
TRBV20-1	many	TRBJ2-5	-	CSARDLRGETQYF	TGCAGTGCTAGAGATTTACGGGGAGAGACCCAGTACTTC
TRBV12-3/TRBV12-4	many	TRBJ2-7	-	CASSLVAGNEQYF	TGTGCCAGCAGTTTAGTAGCCGGGAACGAGCAGTACTTC
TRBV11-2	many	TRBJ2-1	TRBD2	CASSSSLAGGRNEQFF	TGTGCCAGCAGCTCCTCACTAGCGGGAGGTCGCAATGAGCAGTTCTTC
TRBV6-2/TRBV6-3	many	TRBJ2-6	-	CASSYLLDGGTGANVLTF	TGTGCCAGCAGCTATCTTCTGGACGGGGGTACAGGGGCCAACGTCCTGACTTTC
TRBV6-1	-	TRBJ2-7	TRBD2	CATRGLANEQYF	TGTGCCACCAGGGGACTAGCTAACGAGCAGTACTTC
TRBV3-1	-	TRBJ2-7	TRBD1	CASSQEGMSGGPPYEQYF	TGTGCCAGCAGCCAAGAAGGAATGTCAGGGGGCCCTCCCTACGAGCAGTACTTC
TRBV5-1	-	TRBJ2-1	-	CASSLARDFYNEQFF	TGCGCCAGCAGCTTGGCCCGGGACTTCTACAATGAGCAGTTCTTC
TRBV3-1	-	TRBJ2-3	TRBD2	CASSQNRLAASTDTQYF	TGTGCCAGCAGCCAAAATAGACTAGCGGCTAGCACAGATACGCAGTATTTT
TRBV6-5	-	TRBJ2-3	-	CASSYSGDTQYF	TGTGCCAGCAGTTACTCCGGAGATACGCAGTATTTT
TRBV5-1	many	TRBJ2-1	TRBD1	CASSPGQGADEQFF	TGCGCCAGCAGCCCGGGACAGGGGGCCGATGAGCAGTTCTTC
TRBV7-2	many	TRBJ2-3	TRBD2	CASSLRGLAGDSDTQYF	TGTGCCAGCAGCTTGCGCGGACTAGCGGGAGACTCAGATACGCAGTATTTT
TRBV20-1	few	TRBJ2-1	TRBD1	CSARRGQGQHNEQFF	TGCAGTGCTAGAAGGGGGCAGGGCCAACACAATGAGCAGTTCTTC
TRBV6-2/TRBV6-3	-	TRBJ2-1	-	CASSYSFMNEQFF	TGTGCCAGCAGTTACTCTTTTATGAATGAGCAGTTCTTC
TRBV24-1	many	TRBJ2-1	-	CATSDFGAGPRGDEQFF	TGTGCCACCAGTGATTTTGGTGCCGGGCCGCGCGGGGATGAGCAGTTCTTC
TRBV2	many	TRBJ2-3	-	CASSDNRVTGTQYF	TGTGCCAGCAGTGATAATAGGGTAACGGGTACGCAGTATTTT
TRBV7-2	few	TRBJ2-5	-	CASSPGSGAGETQYF	TGTGCCAGCAGCCCCGGGAGTGGCGCAGGGGAGACCCAGTACTTC
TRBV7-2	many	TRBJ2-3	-	CASSLHSGRNADTQYF	TGTGCCAGCAGCTTACATTCCGGGCGGAACGCAGATACGCAGTATTTT
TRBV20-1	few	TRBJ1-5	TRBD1	CSARTGGVSQPQHF	TGCAGTGCTAGAACAGGGGGAGTCAGTCAGCCCCAGCATTTT
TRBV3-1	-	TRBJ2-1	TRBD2	CASSRMTSGSVEQFF	TGTGCCAGCAGCCGCATGACGAGCGGGAGTGTTGAGCAGTTCTTC
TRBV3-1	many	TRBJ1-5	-	CASSQLDQPQHF	TGTGCCAGCAGCCAGTTAGATCAGCCCCAGCATTTT
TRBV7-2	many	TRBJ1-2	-	CASSLQFTGADGYTF	TGTGCCAGCAGCCTCCAGTTTACGGGGGCGGATGGCTACACCTTC
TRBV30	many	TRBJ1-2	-	CAWSVPGPSVYGYTF	TGTGCCTGGAGTGTACCGGGCCCTAGTGTCTATGGCTACACCTTC
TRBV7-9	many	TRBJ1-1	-	CASSPPQGSNTEAFF	TGTGCCAGCAGCCCGCCACAGGGATCGAACACTGAAGCTTTCTTT
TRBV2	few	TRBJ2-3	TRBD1	CASSKDRNTDTQYF	TGTGCCAGCAGTAAGGACAGGAACACAGATACGCAGTATTTT
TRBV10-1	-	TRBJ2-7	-	CASSESAGITFGEQYF	TGCGCCAGCAGTGAGTCGGCGGGAATTACATTTGGGGAGCAGTACTTC
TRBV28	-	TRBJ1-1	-	CASRDIEAFF	TGTGCCAGCAGGGATATCGAAGCTTTCTTT
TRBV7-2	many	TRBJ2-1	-	CASSFDRASHNEQFF	TGTGCCAGCAGCTTCGACCGCGCGTCCCACAATGAGCAGTTCTTC
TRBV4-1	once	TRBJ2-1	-	CASSHPLTKKTYNEQFF	TGCGCCAGCAGCCACCCACTGACCAAGAAGACCTACAATGAGCAGTTCTTC
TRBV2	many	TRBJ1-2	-	CASRRTAAHVNYGYTF	TGTGCCAGCAGACGGACAGCTGCACACGTTAACTATGGCTACACCTTC
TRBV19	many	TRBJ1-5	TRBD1	CASTQTGGNQPQHF	TGTGCCAGTACCCAGACAGGGGGAAATCAGCCCCAGCATTTT
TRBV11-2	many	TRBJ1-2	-	CASSSLSGGAGYGYTF	TGTGCCAGCAGCTCCCTCTCGGGGGGCGCGGGCTATGGCTACACCTTC
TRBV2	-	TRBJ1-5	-	CASSPGGLRNQPQHF	TGTGCCAGCAGCCCGGGGGGGCTAAGGAATCAGCCCCAGCATTTT
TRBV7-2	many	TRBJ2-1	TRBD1	CASSPGQEVEQFF	TGTGCCAGCAGCCCAGGACAGGAGGTTGAGCAGTTCTTC
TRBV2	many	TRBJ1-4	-	CAISGSNEKLFF	TGTGCCATCAGCGGCAGTAATGAAAAACTGTTTTTT